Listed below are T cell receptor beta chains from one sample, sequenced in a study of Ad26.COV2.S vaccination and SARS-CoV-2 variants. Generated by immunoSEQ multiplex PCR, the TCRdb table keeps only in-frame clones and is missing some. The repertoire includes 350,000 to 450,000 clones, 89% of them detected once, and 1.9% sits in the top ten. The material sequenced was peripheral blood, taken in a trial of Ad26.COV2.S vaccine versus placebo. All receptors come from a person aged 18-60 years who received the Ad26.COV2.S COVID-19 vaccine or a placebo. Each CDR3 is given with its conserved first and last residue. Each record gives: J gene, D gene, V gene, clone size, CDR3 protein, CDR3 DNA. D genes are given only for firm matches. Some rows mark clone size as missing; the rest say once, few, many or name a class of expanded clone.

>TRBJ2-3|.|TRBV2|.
CASSETSGGGNTQYF
TGTGCCAGCAGTGAGACTAGTGGGGGCGGAAATACGCAGTATTTT
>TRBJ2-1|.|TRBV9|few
CASSPQGSYNEQFF
TGTGCCAGCAGCCCCCAGGGCTCCTACAATGAGCAGTTCTTC
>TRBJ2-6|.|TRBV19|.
CASSRGAGANVLTF
TGTGCCAGTAGTCGGGGGGCCGGGGCCAACGTCCTGACTTTC
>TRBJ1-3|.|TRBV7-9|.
CASSQASSTTIYF
TGTGCCAGCAGCCAGGCAAGTTCAACCACCATATATTTT
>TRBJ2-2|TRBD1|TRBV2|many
CASSATGVGGELFF
TGTGCCAGCAGTGCGACAGGGGTTGGCGGGGAGCTGTTTTTT
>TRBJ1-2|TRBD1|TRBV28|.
CATGTVGASNYGYTF
TGTGCCACGGGGACAGTTGGGGCCTCTAACTATGGCTACACCTTC
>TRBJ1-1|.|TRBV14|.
CASSSNRETEAFF
TGTGCCAGCAGCTCTAACAGGGAGACTGAAGCTTTCTTT
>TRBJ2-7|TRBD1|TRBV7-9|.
CASSLVGQGKFYEQYF
TGTGCCAGCAGCTTAGTTGGACAGGGAAAATTCTACGAGCAGTACTTC
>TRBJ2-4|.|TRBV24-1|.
CAKGSATLAKNIQYF
TGTGCCAAAGGGAGTGCTACCCTAGCCAAAAACATTCAGTACTTC
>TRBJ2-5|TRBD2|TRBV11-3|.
CASSTRGGQETQYF
TGTGCCAGCAGCACCCGGGGGGGGCAAGAGACCCAGTACTTC
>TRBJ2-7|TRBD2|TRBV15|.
CATSRGSGRASYEQYF
TGTGCCACCAGCAGAGGTAGCGGGAGGGCCTCCTACGAGCAGTACTTC
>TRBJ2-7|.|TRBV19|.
CASSISRTSYEQYF
TGTGCCAGTAGTATAAGTCGTACCTCCTACGAGCAGTACTTC
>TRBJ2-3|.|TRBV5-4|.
CASSPRATASDTQYF
TGTGCCAGCAGCCCCCGGGCCACAGCGAGCGATACGCAGTATTTT
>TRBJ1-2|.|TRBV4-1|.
CASSQDPSGLEGGYTF
TGCGCCAGCAGCCAAGATCCGTCAGGATTGGAAGGAGGCTACACCTTC
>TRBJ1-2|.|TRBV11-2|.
CASSLGGIYGYTF
TGTGCCAGCAGCTTGGGCGGAATTTATGGCTACACCTTC
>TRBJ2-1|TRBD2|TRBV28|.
CASRPPLAGPYNEQFF
TGTGCCAGCAGACCACCTCTAGCGGGCCCTTACAATGAGCAGTTCTTC
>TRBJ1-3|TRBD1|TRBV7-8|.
CASSPLPSGQALFSGNTIYF
TGTGCCAGCTCCCCACTTCCCTCGGGACAGGCTTTATTCTCTGGAAACACCATATATTTT
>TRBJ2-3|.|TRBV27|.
CASHQPGTPTDTQYF
TGTGCCAGCCACCAACCGGGCACGCCCACAGATACGCAGTATTTT
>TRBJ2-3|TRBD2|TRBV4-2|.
CASSSGAGEGTDTQYF
TGTGCCAGCAGCTCGGGAGCGGGAGAGGGGACAGATACGCAGTATTTT
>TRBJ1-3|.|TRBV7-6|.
CASSLGGSSGNTIYF
TGTGCCAGCAGCTTAGGGGGGAGCTCTGGAAACACCATATATTTT
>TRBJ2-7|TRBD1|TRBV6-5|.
CASKGTGKYEQYF
TGTGCCAGCAAAGGGACAGGAAAATACGAGCAGTACTTC
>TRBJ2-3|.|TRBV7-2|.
CASSLVWGQGADTQYF
TGTGCCAGCAGCTTAGTTTGGGGGCAAGGTGCAGATACGCAGTATTTT
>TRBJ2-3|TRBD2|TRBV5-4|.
CASSSGLGLDTQYF
TGTGCCAGCAGCTCGGGACTAGGACTAGATACGCAGTATTTT
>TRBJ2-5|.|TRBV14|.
CASSLEGLETQYF
TGTGCCAGCAGCCTAGAGGGCCTAGAGACCCAGTACTTC
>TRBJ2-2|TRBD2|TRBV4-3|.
CASSQGLAAQTGELFF
TGCGCCAGCAGCCAAGGACTAGCGGCCCAAACCGGGGAGCTGTTTTTT
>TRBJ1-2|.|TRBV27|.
CASRDDKRGGGYTF
TGTGCCAGCAGGGACGACAAGAGAGGGGGTGGCTACACCTTC
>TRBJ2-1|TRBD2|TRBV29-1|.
CSVEDTWEGYEQFF
TGCAGCGTTGAAGATACGTGGGAGGGCTATGAGCAGTTCTTC
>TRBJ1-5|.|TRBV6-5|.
CATPGEWLNQPQHF
TGTGCCACCCCTGGGGAATGGCTCAATCAGCCCCAGCATTTT
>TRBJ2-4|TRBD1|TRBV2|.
CASTTGTDKNIQYF
TGTGCCAGCACCACCGGGACAGATAAAAACATTCAGTACTTC
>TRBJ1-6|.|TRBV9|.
CASSVGQGGSPLHF
TGTGCCAGCAGCGTAGGGCAGGGCGGTTCACCCCTCCACTTT
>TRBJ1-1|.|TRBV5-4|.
CASSLGLNTEAFF
TGTGCCAGCAGCTTAGGACTTAACACTGAAGCTTTCTTT
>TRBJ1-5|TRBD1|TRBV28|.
CASSTPGTGQPQHF
TGTGCCAGCAGTACCCCCGGGACAGGGCAGCCCCAGCATTTT
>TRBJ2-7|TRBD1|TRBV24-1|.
CATSDSGTGINEQYF
TGTGCCACCAGTGATTCCGGGACAGGGATAAACGAGCAGTACTTC